Listed below are T cell receptor beta chains from one sample, sequenced in a study of T cell responses to AZD1222 COVID-19 vaccine. The assay was immunoSEQ multiplex PCR, and TCRdb's table has in-frame clones only and misses some. This table holds under 100,000 clones, roughly nine tenths found once. The material sequenced was peripheral blood, taken 28 days after the second AZD1222 dose. The receptors were gathered from an adult who received the AZD1222 COVID-19 vaccine. Both conserved end residues are part of each CDR3. Fields, in order: CDR3 protein, CDR3 DNA, clone size, J gene, D gene, V gene. A D gene is named only where the DNA matches it firmly. Size values are once, few and many counts, or a class for expanded clones, and some rows have none.

CASSTDGNYGYTF,TGCGCCAGCAGCACGGACGGGAACTATGGCTACACCTTC,once,TRBJ1-2,.,TRBV5-1
CASSPRPASGETQYF,TGCGCCAGCAGCCCCCGGCCAGCGTCGGGAGAGACCCAGTACTTC,once,TRBJ2-5,.,TRBV5-1
CASSAPGQGARHAYEQYF,TGTGCCAGCAGTGCGCCGGGACAGGGGGCGCGACATGCCTACGAGCAGTACTTC,.,TRBJ2-7,TRBD1,TRBV28
CASESGDEQYF,TGTGCCAGCGAGTCGGGGGACGAGCAGTACTTC,.,TRBJ2-7,.,TRBV11-2
CASSYDPGRAATEAFF,TGTGCCAGCAGTTACGATCCCGGCAGGGCAGCCACTGAAGCTTTCTTT,.,TRBJ1-1,.,TRBV6-2/TRBV6-3
CASSIGAGLRTYEQYF,TGTGCCAGTAGTATAGGGGCAGGGCTGAGAACCTACGAGCAGTACTTC,.,TRBJ2-7,.,TRBV19
CASSTHEGGPTGELFF,TGTGCCAGCAGTACCCATGAGGGGGGGCCTACCGGGGAGCTGTTTTTT,.,TRBJ2-2,.,TRBV28
CASSLRWTGEGYTF,TGTGCCAGCAGCTTAAGATGGACAGGAGAGGGCTACACCTTC,.,TRBJ1-2,TRBD1,TRBV11-3
CASSESRAGGSNQPQHF,TGCGCCAGCAGTGAGTCACGGGCGGGGGGATCCAATCAGCCCCAGCATTTT,.,TRBJ1-5,.,TRBV10-1
CASSRLAQETQYF,TGTGCCAGCAGCAGGTTAGCCCAAGAGACCCAGTACTTC,.,TRBJ2-5,.,TRBV7-2
CASSESLGSEQFF,TGTGCCAGCAGTGAATCTCTGGGGTCTGAGCAGTTCTTC,.,TRBJ2-1,.,TRBV6-1
CASSLGWGLGEQTQYF,TGTGCCAGCAGCTTGGGATGGGGGCTGGGGGAACAGACCCAGTACTTC,once,TRBJ2-5,.,TRBV5-4
CASSIGTDYEQYF,TGTGCCAGTAGTATCGGGACAGACTACGAGCAGTACTTC,.,TRBJ2-7,TRBD1,TRBV19
CASSIVISGANVLTF,TGTGCCAGTAGTATCGTAATTTCTGGGGCCAACGTCCTGACTTTC,.,TRBJ2-6,.,TRBV19
CASSLATSPDTQYF,TGTGCCAGCAGCTTAGCGACTAGCCCAGATACGCAGTATTTT,.,TRBJ2-3,TRBD2,TRBV7-3
CASSPGGQGHRTQYF,TGTGCCAGCTCACCGGGAGGACAGGGTCATCGTACGCAGTATTTT,once,TRBJ2-3,TRBD1,TRBV18
CASRAAGQETQYF,TGTGCCAGCAGGGCGGCTGGCCAAGAGACCCAGTACTTC,once,TRBJ2-5,.,TRBV28
CATSDTNRGGGRGTQYF,TGTGCCACCAGTGACACCAATCGTGGGGGGGGCAGAGGTACGCAGTATTTT,.,TRBJ2-3,.,TRBV24-1
CASSPLQEQETQYF,TGTGCCAGCTCACCACTTCAGGAACAAGAGACCCAGTACTTC,.,TRBJ2-5,.,TRBV18
CASSISGTNYGYTF,TGTGCCAGTAGTATATCCGGGACCAACTATGGCTACACCTTC,.,TRBJ1-2,.,TRBV19
CASSAYRVSTDTQYF,TGTGCCAGCAGCGCCTACAGGGTTAGCACAGATACGCAGTATTTT,.,TRBJ2-3,.,TRBV9
CASTEGPISYNEQFF,TGCGCCAGCACCGAGGGACCGATCTCCTACAATGAGCAGTTCTTC,.,TRBJ2-1,.,TRBV4-1
CASSLTGISGELFF,TGTGCCAGCAGCTTAACAGGCATCTCCGGGGAGCTGTTTTTT,few,TRBJ2-2,.,TRBV7-9